This entry describes one T cell receptor beta chain. This sample was included in a study of control samples from healthy donors and cancer patients. V was pared by 1 base and J by 5 bases, with 5 bases of the junction left unmatched. This CDR3 region has 15 residues. CDR1 and CDR2 (germline): SGHNT, YYREEE (reference sequence). Sequencing was performed with immunoSEQ multiplex PCR; in TCRdb, only in-frame clones are kept and a portion is missing. Of 350,000 to 450,000 clones in the sample, over 75% were seen once. Input material: PBMCs. The chain uses TRBV5-4 and TRBJ2-5, with TRBD1 matching 10 bases. This clonotype was obtained from a man aged 40-50 years with head and neck cancer. As DNA, the CDR3 is TGTGCCAGCAGCTTGAGGGGGGGACAGGGGGAGACCCAGTACTTC. This translates into CASSLRGGQGETQYF.